This T cell receptor beta chain emerged from a study of Graves' ophthalmopathy and Graves' hyperthyroidism. Looking at the study overall: The term stable hyperthyroidism indicated an absence of ophthalmopathy within 18 months of follow-up.

Amplification of TCR beta CDR3 regions used RNA transcripts. First-round RT-PCR used HTBI primers; second-round multiplex PCR followed. TCRdb reanalysed the multiplex PCR reads using MiXCR and keeps one entry per CDR3 protein. The table has about 1.1 million distinct CDR3 sequences, roughly 35% seen once; the top ten hold 11%. This clonotype appeared many times. Enrolled hyperthyroidism patients had a new diagnosis, a duration under 2 months, and an age of 18 to 65. The diagnosis combined clinical symptoms, thyroxine, TRAb, thyroid ultrasound and orbital computed tomography scans. The CDR3 extends over 15 amino acids. Germline V gives CDR1 SEHNR, CDR2 FQNEAQ (reference sequence). V dropped 5 bases and J dropped 4; count of bases not matched to a gene: 8.

This clonotype originated in an adult man with Graves' hyperthyroidism. This chain connects TRBV7-9 to TRBJ2-7; TRBD1 matches at 10 bases. The sequenced sample was peripheral blood or thyroid tissue (not recorded which). The CDR3 bases are TGTGCCAGCAGCACCAAGACAGGGGGCAATTACGAGCAGTACTTC. Protein: CASSTKTGGNYEQYF.